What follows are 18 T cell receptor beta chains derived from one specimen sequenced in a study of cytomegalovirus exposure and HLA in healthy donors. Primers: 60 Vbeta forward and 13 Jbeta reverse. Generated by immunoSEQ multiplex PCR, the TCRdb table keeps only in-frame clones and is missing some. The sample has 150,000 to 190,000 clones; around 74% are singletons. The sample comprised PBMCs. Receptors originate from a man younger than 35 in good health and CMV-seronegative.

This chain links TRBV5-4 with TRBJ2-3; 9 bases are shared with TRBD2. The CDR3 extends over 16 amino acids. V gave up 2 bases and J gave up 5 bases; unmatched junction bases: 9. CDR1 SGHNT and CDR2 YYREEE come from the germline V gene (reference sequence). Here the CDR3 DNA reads TGTGCCAGCAGCTTTATGGCGGGAGGGCCTGTAGATACGCAGTATTTT. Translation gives CASSFMAGGPVDTQYF. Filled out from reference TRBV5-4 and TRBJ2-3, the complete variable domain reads ETGVTQSPTHLIKTRGQQVTLRCSSQSGHNTVSWYQQALGQGPQFIFQYYREEENGRGNFPPRFSGLQFPNYSSELNVNALELDDSALYLCASSFMAGGPVDTQYFGPGTRLTVL.

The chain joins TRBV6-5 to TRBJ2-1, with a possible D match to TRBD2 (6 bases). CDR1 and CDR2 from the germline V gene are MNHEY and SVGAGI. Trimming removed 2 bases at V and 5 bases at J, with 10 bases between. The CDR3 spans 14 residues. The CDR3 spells CASSYGGLNNEQFF. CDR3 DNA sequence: TGTGCCAGCAGTTACGGGGGACTCAACAATGAGCAGTTCTTC.

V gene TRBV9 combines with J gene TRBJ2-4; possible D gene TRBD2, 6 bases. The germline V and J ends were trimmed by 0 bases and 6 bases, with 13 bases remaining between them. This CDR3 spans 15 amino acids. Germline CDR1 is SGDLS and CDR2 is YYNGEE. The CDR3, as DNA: TGTGCCAGCAGCGTAGCACTCGGAGCGGGAAACATTCAGTACTTC. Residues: CASSVALGAGNIQYF.

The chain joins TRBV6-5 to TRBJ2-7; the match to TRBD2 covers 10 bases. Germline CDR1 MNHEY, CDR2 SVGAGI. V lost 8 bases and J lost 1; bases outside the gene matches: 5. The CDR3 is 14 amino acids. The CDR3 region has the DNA TGTGCCAGCGAGCCAGCGGGAGGGTCCTACGAGCAGTACTTC. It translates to CASEPAGGSYEQYF.

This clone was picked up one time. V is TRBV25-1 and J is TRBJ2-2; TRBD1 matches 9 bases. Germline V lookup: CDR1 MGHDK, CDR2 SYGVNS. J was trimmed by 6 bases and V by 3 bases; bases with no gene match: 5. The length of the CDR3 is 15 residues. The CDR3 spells CASSDPRQGAGELFF. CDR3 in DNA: TGTGCCAGCAGTGACCCTCGACAGGGGGCCGGGGAGCTGTTTTTT.

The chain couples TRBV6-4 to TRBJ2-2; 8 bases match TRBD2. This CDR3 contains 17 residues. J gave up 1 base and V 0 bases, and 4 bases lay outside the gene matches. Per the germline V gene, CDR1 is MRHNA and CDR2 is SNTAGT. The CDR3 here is CASSDSRTSGNTGELFF. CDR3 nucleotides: TGTGCCAGCAGTGACTCACGAACTAGCGGGAACACCGGGGAGCTGTTTTTT.

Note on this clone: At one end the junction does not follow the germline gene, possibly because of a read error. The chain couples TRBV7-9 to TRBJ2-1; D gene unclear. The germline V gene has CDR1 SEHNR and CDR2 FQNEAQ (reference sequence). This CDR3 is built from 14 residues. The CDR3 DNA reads TGTTCCAGCAGCTTAGACGTCGTCCTGCGCGAGCAGTTCTTC. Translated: CSSSLDVVLREQFF.

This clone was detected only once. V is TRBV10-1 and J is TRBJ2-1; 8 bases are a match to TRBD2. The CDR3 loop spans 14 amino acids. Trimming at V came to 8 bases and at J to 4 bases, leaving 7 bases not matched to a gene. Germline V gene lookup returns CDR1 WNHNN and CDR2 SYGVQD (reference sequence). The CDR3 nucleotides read TGCGCCAGCGATAATAGCGGGAAGTACAATGAGCAGTTCTTC. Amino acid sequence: CASDNSGKYNEQFF.

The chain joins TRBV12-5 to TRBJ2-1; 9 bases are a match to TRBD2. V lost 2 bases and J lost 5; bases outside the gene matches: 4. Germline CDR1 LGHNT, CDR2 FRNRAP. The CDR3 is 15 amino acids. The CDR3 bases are TGTGCTAGTGGTTTGATGCTAGCGGGAAACAATGAGCAGTTCTTC. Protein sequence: CASGLMLAGNNEQFF. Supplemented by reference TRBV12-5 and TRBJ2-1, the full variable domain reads DARVTQTPRHKVTEMGQEVTMRCQPILGHNTVFWYRQTMMQGLELLAYFRNRAPLDDSGMPKDRFSAEMPDATLATLKIQPSEPRDSAVYFCASGLMLAGNNEQFFGPGTRLTVL.

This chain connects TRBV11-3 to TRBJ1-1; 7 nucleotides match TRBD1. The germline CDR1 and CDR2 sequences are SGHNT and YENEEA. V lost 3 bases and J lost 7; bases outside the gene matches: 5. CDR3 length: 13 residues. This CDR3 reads CASSLGDSREAFF. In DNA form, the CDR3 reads TGTGCCAGCAGCTTGGGGGACAGTCGTGAAGCTTTCTTT.

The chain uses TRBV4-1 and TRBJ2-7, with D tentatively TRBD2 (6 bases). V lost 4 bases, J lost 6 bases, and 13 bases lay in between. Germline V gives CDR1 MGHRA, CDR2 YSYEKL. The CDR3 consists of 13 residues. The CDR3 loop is CASSRTGAGEQYF. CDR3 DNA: TGCGCCAGCAGCCGTACAGGAGCGGGCGAGCAGTACTTC.

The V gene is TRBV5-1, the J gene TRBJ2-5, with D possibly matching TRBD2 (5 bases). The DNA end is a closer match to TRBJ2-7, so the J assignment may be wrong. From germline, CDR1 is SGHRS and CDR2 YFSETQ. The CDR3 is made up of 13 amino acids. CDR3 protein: CASSLALEAEQYF. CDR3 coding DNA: TGCGCCAGCAGCTTGGCCTTGGAGGCCGAGCAGTACTTC.

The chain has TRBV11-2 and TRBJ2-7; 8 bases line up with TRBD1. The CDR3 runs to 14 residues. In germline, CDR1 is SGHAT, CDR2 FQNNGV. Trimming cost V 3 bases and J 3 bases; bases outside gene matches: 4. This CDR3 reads CASSLTGAFYEQYF. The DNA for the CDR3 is TGTGCCAGCAGCTTGACAGGGGCATTCTACGAGCAGTACTTC.

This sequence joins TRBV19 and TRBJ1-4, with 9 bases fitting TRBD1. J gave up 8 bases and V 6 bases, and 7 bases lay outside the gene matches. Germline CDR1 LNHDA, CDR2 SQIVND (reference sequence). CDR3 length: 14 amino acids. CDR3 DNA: TGTGCCAGTAGCATACAGGGGGCCATGGAAAAACTGTTTTTT. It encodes CASSIQGAMEKLFF.

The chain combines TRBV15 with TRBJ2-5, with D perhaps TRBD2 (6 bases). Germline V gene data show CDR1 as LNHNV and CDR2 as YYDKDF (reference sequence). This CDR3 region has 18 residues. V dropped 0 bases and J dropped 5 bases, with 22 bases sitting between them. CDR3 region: CATSRDTPAGRGRETQYF. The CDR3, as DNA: TGTGCCACCAGCAGAGATACTCCCGCCGGGAGAGGTCGGGAGACCCAGTACTTC.

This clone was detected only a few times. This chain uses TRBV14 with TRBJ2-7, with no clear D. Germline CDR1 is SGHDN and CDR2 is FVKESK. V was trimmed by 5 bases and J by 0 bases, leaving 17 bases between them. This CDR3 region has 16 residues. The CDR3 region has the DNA TGTGCCAGCAGCAGTTCTTTTGCGAGGAGCTCCTACGAGCAGTACTTC. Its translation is CASSSSFARSSYEQYF.

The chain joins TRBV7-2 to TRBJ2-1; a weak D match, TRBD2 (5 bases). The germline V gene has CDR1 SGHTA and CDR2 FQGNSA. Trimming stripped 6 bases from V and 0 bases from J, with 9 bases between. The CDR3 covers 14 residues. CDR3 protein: CASRAASSYNEQFF. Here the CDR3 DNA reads TGTGCCAGCAGAGCGGCGAGCTCCTACAATGAGCAGTTCTTC. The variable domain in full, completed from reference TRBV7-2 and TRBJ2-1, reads GAGVSQSPSNKVTEKGKDVELRCDPISGHTALYWYRQSLGQGLEFLIYFQGNSAPDKSGLPSDRFSAERTGGSVSTLTIQRTQQEDSAVYLCASRAASSYNEQFFGPGTRLTVL.

CDR3 amino acids: CASSIPLEREAYNEQFF. The CDR3 DNA reads as TGTGCCAGTAGTATACCCCTCGAGCGGGAGGCCTACAATGAGCAGTTCTTC. The J gene is TRBJ2-1, the V gene TRBV19, with 9 bases that match TRBD2. CDR1 and CDR2 from the germline V gene are LNHDA and SQIVND (reference sequence). Unmatched junction bases numbered 7, after V lost 2 bases and J lost 2 bases. This CDR3 is built from 17 residues.